This T cell receptor beta chain was captured by sequencing in a study of OX40 agonist ivuxolimab in advanced cancers. The study's findings and limits: CD8+ T cells averaged more expanded clones than CD4+.

Produced via immunoSEQ multiplex PCR; TCRdb's table is partial and in-frame only. The table has around 71,000 clones, approximately 78% seen once. A remark on this clone: Its target is unknown.

Material: CD4+ or CD8+ T cells sorted from blood, obtained in a trial of the OX40 agonist ivuxolimab. This receptor was identified in an adult with an advanced solid tumor such as melanoma, head and neck, liver or kidney cancer.

Here the CDR3 reads CASMDRRGKGEKLFF. The CDR3, as DNA: TGTGCCAGCATGGACCGCAGGGGCAAGGGTGAAAAACTGTTTTTT. The chain couples TRBV6-1 to TRBJ1-4; D is perhaps TRBD1 (6 bases). The CDR3 covers 15 residues. Germline CDR1 reads MNHNS; CDR2 reads SASEGT. V dropped 7 bases and J dropped 7 bases, with 19 bases sitting between them.